This passage covers 30 T cell receptor beta chains from one sample sequenced in a study of T cell responses to AZD1222 COVID-19 vaccine. Clones were read by immunoSEQ multiplex PCR, and TCRdb kept only the in-frame ones, dropping some. The top ten hold roughly 1.5% of the sample, which has around 190,000 clones, roughly 94% seen once. The sequences come from peripheral blood, collected 28 days after the second AZD1222 dose. Every receptor here comes from an adult who received the AZD1222 COVID-19 vaccine.

The V gene is TRBV18, the J gene TRBJ1-2, with 7 bases that match TRBD1. The trim removed 2 bases at V and 6 bases at J, leaving 9 bases unmatched. Germline CDR1 reads KGHSH; CDR2 reads LQKENI. CDR3 length: 15 residues. CDR3 protein: CASSPGQDVRDGYTF. The CDR3 DNA follows: TGTGCCAGCTCACCAGGACAGGATGTACGGGATGGCTACACCTTC. Full variable domain (rest looked up from reference TRBV18 and TRBJ1-2): NAGVMQNPRHLVRRRGQEARLRCSPMKGHSHVYWYRQLPEEGLKFMVYLQKENIIDESGMPKERFSAEFPKEGPSILRIQQVVRGDSAAYFCASSPGQDVRDGYTFGSGTRLTVV.

The chain employs TRBV7-8 and TRBJ1-4, with unresolved D. Germline V CDR1 and CDR2: SGHVS, FQNEAQ. The CDR3 length is 16 residues. Trimming pared 7 bases from V and 0 bases from J, leaving 15 bases between. CDR3 DNA sequence: TGTGCCAGCACCCTCTCGTGGACCGCAACTAATGAAAAACTGTTTTTT. This codes for CASTLSWTATNEKLFF.

This sequence joins TRBV18 and TRBJ1-4; D is unresolved. Germline V gene lookup returns CDR1 KGHSH and CDR2 LQKENI. This CDR3 comprises 15 residues. V lost 2 bases and J lost 3, with 10 bases in between. The CDR3 DNA follows: TGTGCCAGCTCACCAGTGCCCCAGTCTAATGAAAAACTGTTTTTT. This encodes CASSPVPQSNEKLFF.

This clone was recorded only once. The rearrangement uses TRBV6-6 and TRBJ2-1; 7 positions agree with TRBD1. Germline V lookup: CDR1 MNHNY, CDR2 SVGAGI (reference sequence). This CDR3 contains 14 residues. Trimming removed 5 bases from V and 7 bases from J; junction bases left unmatched: 8. In DNA, the CDR3 is TGTGCCAGCAGTAGCCCGACAGGGAGTAATGAGCAGTTCTTC. It codes for CASSSPTGSNEQFF.

This clone has just one count. The chain uses TRBV3-1 (or the pseudogene TRBV3-2) and TRBJ2-1, with 8 positions matching TRBD2. This CDR3 comprises 16 residues. The J segment lost 7 bases and the V segment lost 0 bases, leaving 8 bases of the junction unmatched. The germline gives CDR1 LGHDT, CDR2 YNNKEL (reference sequence). The CDR3 sequence: CASSQDHGRALNEQFF. The CDR3, as DNA: TGTGCCAGCAGCCAAGATCACGGGAGGGCCTTAAATGAGCAGTTCTTC.

The rearrangement joins TRBV6-5 to TRBJ1-1; weak D call: TRBD1 (5 bases). This CDR3 spans 14 amino acids. Trimming removed 7 bases from V and 1 base from J, with 13 bases in between. Germline V gene sequence: CDR1 MNHEY, CDR2 SVGAGI. CDR3 DNA: TGTGCCAGCAAAGGCTGGACAACGAACACTGAAGCTTTCTTT. This translates into CASKGWTTNTEAFF.

This clone showed up just once. The CDR3 sequence: CASRQRNQPQHF. Written as DNA, the CDR3 is TGTGCCAGCAGACAGCGCAATCAGCCCCAGCATTTT. The rearrangement joins TRBV2 to TRBJ1-5; D is unresolved. Looked up from germline, CDR1 is SNHLY and CDR2 is FYNNEI. Trimming left V 6 bases short and J 2 bases short, with 5 bases between. The CDR3 is 12 residues long.

V is TRBV27 and J is TRBJ2-7; D call uncertain. CDR1 MNHEY and CDR2 SMNVEV come from the germline V gene (reference sequence). Trimming took off 0 bases at V and 3 bases at J, with 18 bases between the two ends. The CDR3 is 17 residues long. CDR3 sequence (DNA): TGTGCCAGCAGTTTATCGGGATTGAGGTCGGTGAGCTACGAGCAGTACTTC. Residues: CASSLSGLRSVSYEQYF.

The V call is TRBV7-9, the J call TRBJ1-2, with unresolved D. V lost 1 base to trimming and J lost 12 bases, with 18 bases between them. This CDR3 comprises 14 residues. CDR1 is SEHNR and CDR2 is FQNEAQ in the germline V gene (reference sequence). As DNA, the CDR3 is TGTGCCAGCAGCTTAGTTAAAAGGGAAGGCGGCCACACCTTC. Its protein is CASSLVKREGGHTF.

This chain connects TRBV19 to TRBJ1-5; D remains ambiguous. Trimming removed 3 bases from V and 0 bases from J, with 12 bases in between. The CDR3 has 16 amino acids. Per germline, CDR1 LNHDA and CDR2 SQIVND (reference sequence). CDR3 nucleotide sequence: TGTGCCAGTAGTATTTCAATGGGTTATAGCAATCAGCCCCAGCATTTT. Protein product: CASSISMGYSNQPQHF.

As for this clone: Distinct nucleotide sequences in the sample also encode this CDR3. The chain employs TRBV18 and TRBJ1-3; D not certain. Trimming took off 3 bases at V and 1 base at J, with 7 bases between the two ends. CDR1 is KGHSH, CDR2 LQKENI, per germline. The CDR3 is 14 residues long. CDR3 sequence: CASSPQGSGNTIYF. The CDR3 DNA is TGTGCCAGCTCACCGCAAGGGTCTGGAAACACCATATATTTT.

V is TRBV5-5 and J is TRBJ2-3; 8 nucleotides align to TRBD1. V lost 3 bases to trimming and J lost 2 bases; unmatched junction nucleotides: 8. Germline CDR1 and CDR2: SGHKS and YYEKEE (reference sequence). CDR3 size: 16 residues. The DNA of the CDR3 is TGTGCCAGCAGCTCGAATCAGGGGGCCCTCACAGATACGCAGTATTTT. It translates to CASSSNQGALTDTQYF.

The rearrangement uses TRBV27 and TRBJ1-2; D is possibly TRBD1 (6 bases). Germline assignment: CDR1 MNHEY and CDR2 SMNVEV (reference sequence). The V end was cut by 3 bases, the J end by 6 bases, with 14 bases between. The CDR3 consists of 14 residues. CDR3 bases: TGTGCCAGCAGTTTTGGGACACCTGGCAATGGCTACACCTTC. Translating gives CASSFGTPGNGYTF.

The chain couples TRBV4-1 to TRBJ2-1; D gene ambiguous. This CDR3 has 15 amino acids. Germline V gives CDR1 MGHRA, CDR2 YSYEKL. V was trimmed by 1 base and J by 4 bases, leaving 11 bases between them. This CDR3 reads CASSQGFGLYNEQFF. As DNA, the CDR3 is TGCGCCAGCAGCCAAGGGTTTGGCTTATACAATGAGCAGTTCTTC.

The gene calls are TRBV5-4 and TRBJ1-1, with D uncertain. The length of the CDR3 is 17 residues. Germline loops: CDR1 SGHNT, CDR2 YYREEE (reference sequence). Trimming took 4 bases from V and 4 from J, leaving 23 bases between them. The CDR3 sequence: CASSLGSRAQRGTEAFF. The CDR3 DNA reads as TGTGCCAGCAGCCTGGGAAGCCGGGCTCAAAGAGGCACTGAAGCTTTCTTT.

Worth noting for this clone: This sample includes further DNA sequences coding for the same CDR3. The chain carries TRBV5-1 and TRBJ2-2; TRBD1 aligns across 7 bases. CDR3 length equals 15 residues. V lost 2 bases to trimming and J lost 5 bases; unmatched junction nucleotides: 6. Germline values: CDR1 SGHRS, CDR2 YFSETQ. The CDR3 bases are TGCGCCAGCAGCTTAACAGGGGAGTGGACCGGGGAGCTGTTTTTT. It is translated as CASSLTGEWTGELFF.

The count of this clone is one. The chain carries TRBV27 and TRBJ1-2; D is perhaps TRBD1 (5 bases). Trimming removed 5 bases from V and 4 bases from J, with 17 bases in between. The CDR3 loop spans 15 amino acids. CDR1 and CDR2 (germline): MNHEY, SMNVEV (reference sequence). The CDR3 bases are TGTGCCAGCAGTCCCCGGGGGGGACTAACCTATGGCTACACCTTC. The encoded protein is CASSPRGGLTYGYTF.

The chain links TRBV2 to TRBJ1-2; 7 bases fit TRBD1. Germline CDR1 SNHLY, CDR2 FYNNEI. The J segment lost 6 bases and the V segment lost 6 bases, leaving 7 bases of the junction unmatched. This CDR3 has 13 residues. The CDR3 loop is CASRERTGDGYTF. In nucleotides, the CDR3 is TGTGCCAGCAGAGAGAGAACAGGGGATGGCTACACCTTC.

The chain combines TRBV6-5 with TRBJ2-2, with unresolved D. The germline V gene encodes CDR1 MNHEY and CDR2 SVGAGI. CDR3 length: 15 residues. The V end lost 5 bases, the J end lost 4 bases, and 14 bases lay between the germline ends. CDR3 amino acids: CASSHTGVFTGELFF. For the CDR3, the DNA is TGTGCCAGCAGTCACACTGGGGTTTTCACCGGGGAGCTGTTTTTT.

V and J are TRBV10-2 and TRBJ2-3; 11 bases are shared with TRBD2. This CDR3 region has 17 residues. V lost 3 bases to trimming and J lost 2 bases; unmatched junction nucleotides: 7. From germline, CDR1 is WSHSY and CDR2 SAAADI. This CDR3 reads CASSDGISGRATDTQYF. CDR3 nucleotide sequence: TGCGCCAGCAGTGATGGCATTAGCGGGAGGGCCACAGATACGCAGTATTTT.

The V and J genes are TRBV28 and TRBJ2-7; D gene ambiguous. The CDR3 sequence is 13 residues long. Trimming removed 5 bases at V and 3 bases at J, with 11 bases between. CDR1 and CDR2 (germline): MDHEN, SYDVKM. DNA for the CDR3: TGTGCCAGCAGTGGTGGAGCTTTCTACGAGCAGTACTTC. Amino acid sequence: CASSGGAFYEQYF.

The gene calls are TRBV7-9 and TRBJ2-2, with D maybe TRBD1 (6 bases). The CDR3 covers 16 residues. V was pared by 5 bases and J by 4 bases, with 17 bases between. Germline V gene sequence: CDR1 SEHNR, CDR2 FQNEAQ (reference sequence). CDR3 sequence (DNA): TGTGCCAGCAGCCTCTCACCAGCAGGGGCCACCGGGGAGCTGTTTTTT. It codes for CASSLSPAGATGELFF.

As regards this clone: Other DNA sequences from this sample encode an identical CDR3 as well. The V gene is TRBV12-3 or TRBV12-4, the J gene TRBJ1-1; no clear D gene. CDR3 length equals 13 residues. The V end lost 5 bases, the J end lost 0 bases, and 7 bases lay between the germline ends. The CDR3 loop reads CASSLQVNTEAFF. Written as DNA, the CDR3 is TGTGCCAGCAGTCTGCAGGTGAACACTGAAGCTTTCTTT.

The gene calls are TRBV18 and TRBJ2-5; D gene uncertain. CDR3 length equals 13 residues. Per the germline V gene, CDR1 is KGHSH and CDR2 is LQKENI. V lost 1 base to trimming and J lost 5 bases, with 8 bases between them. CDR3 residues: CASSPQSRETQYF. For the CDR3, the DNA is TGTGCCAGCTCACCACAGAGTCGGGAGACCCAGTACTTC. The full variable domain, rest sourced from reference TRBV18 and TRBJ2-5, is NAGVMQNPRHLVRRRGQEARLRCSPMKGHSHVYWYRQLPEEGLKFMVYLQKENIIDESGMPKERFSAEFPKEGPSILRIQQVVRGDSAAYFCASSPQSRETQYFGPGTRLLVL.

The chain links TRBV7-9 to TRBJ1-2, with D uncertain. Germline V gives CDR1 SEHNR, CDR2 FQNEAQ (reference sequence). V lost 4 bases and J 7 bases, leaving 13 bases between the germline ends. CDR3 length equals 13 residues. CDR3 in amino acids: CASSSEGFSGYTF. For the CDR3, the DNA is TGTGCCAGCAGCTCGGAGGGTTTTAGTGGCTACACCTTC. Full variable domain (outside the CDR3, taken from reference TRBV7-9 and TRBJ1-2): DTGVSQNPRHKITKRGQNVTFRCDPISEHNRLYWYRQTLGQGPEFLTYFQNEAQLEKSRLLSDRFSAERPKGSFSTLEIQRTEQGDSAMYLCASSSEGFSGYTFGSGTRLTVV.

This rearrangement joins TRBV3-1 (or the pseudogene TRBV3-2) to TRBJ2-5; 11 positions match TRBD2. The CDR3 totals 19 residues. The trim removed 0 bases at V and 5 bases at J, leaving 14 bases unmatched. Looked up from germline, CDR1 is LGHDT and CDR2 is YNNKEL (reference sequence). In DNA, the CDR3 is TGTGCCAGCAGCCAAGAAGTAGGGACTAGCGGAACTTGGGGGGAGACCCAGTACTTC. Encoded protein: CASSQEVGTSGTWGETQYF.

The chain recombines TRBV28 with TRBJ1-6; possibly TRBD1 for D (5 bases). The germline V and J ends were trimmed by 5 bases and 4 bases, with 15 bases remaining between them. This CDR3 has 16 residues. From germline, CDR1 is MDHEN and CDR2 SYDVKM. CDR3 sequence reads: CASSPITGTYNSPLHF. In DNA form, the CDR3 reads TGTGCCAGCAGTCCTATCACCGGGACTTATAATTCACCCCTCCACTTT.

V is TRBV25-1 and J is TRBJ2-5, with D possibly TRBD2 on 6 matching bases. This CDR3 spans 14 amino acids. Trimming removed 3 bases from V and 5 bases from J, with 13 bases in between. Germline CDR1 is MGHDK and CDR2 is SYGVNS. The CDR3, as DNA: TGTGCCAGCAGTGAGTGGAGGGATTGGGAGACCCAGTACTTC. Encoded protein: CASSEWRDWETQYF. Filled out from reference TRBV25-1 and TRBJ2-5, the complete variable domain reads EADIYQTPRYLVIGTGKKITLECSQTMGHDKMYWYQQDPGMELHLIHYSYGVNSTEKGDLSSESTVSRIRTEHFPLTLESARPSHTSQYLCASSEWRDWETQYFGPGTRLLVL.

The chain couples TRBV9 to TRBJ2-7, with a weak D call TRBD1 (6 bases). Trimming pared 4 bases from V and 2 bases from J, leaving 16 bases between. Germline CDR1 and CDR2: SGDLS and YYNGEE. The CDR3 covers 15 residues. The CDR3 region has the DNA TGTGCCAGCAGCCCACACTTCCAGGGGCCCTACGAGCAGTACTTC. This codes for CASSPHFQGPYEQYF. Full variable domain (remainder filled in from reference TRBV9 and TRBJ2-7): DSGVTQTPKHLITATGQRVTLRCSPRSGDLSVYWYQQSLDQGLQFLIQYYNGEERAKGNILERFSAQQFPDLHSELNLSSLELGDSALYFCASSPHFQGPYEQYFGPGTRLTVT.

In its sample, this clone was seen once. The chain employs TRBV6-5 and TRBJ2-4, with D unresolved. Germline loops: CDR1 MNHEY, CDR2 SVGAGI. The V end was cut by 0 bases, the J end by 2 bases, with 8 bases between. CDR3 size: 15 residues. CDR3 protein: CASSYSAQSKNIQYF. CDR3 DNA sequence: TGTGCCAGCAGTTACTCGGCCCAGTCCAAAAACATTCAGTACTTC.